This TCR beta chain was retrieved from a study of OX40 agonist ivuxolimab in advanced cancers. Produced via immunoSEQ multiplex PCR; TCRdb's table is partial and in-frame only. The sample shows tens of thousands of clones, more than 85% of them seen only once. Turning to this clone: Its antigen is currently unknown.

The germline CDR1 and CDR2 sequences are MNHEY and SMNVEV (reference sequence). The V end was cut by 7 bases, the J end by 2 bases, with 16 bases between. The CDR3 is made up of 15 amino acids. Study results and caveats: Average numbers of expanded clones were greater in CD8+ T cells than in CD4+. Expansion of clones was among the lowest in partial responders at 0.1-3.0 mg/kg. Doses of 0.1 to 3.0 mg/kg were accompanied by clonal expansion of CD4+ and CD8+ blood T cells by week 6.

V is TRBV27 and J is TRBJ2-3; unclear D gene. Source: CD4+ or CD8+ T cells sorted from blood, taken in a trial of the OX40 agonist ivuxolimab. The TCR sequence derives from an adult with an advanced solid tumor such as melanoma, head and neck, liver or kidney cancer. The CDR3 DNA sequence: TGTGCCAGCAAGTATTGGCGTGATCCCACAGATACGCAGTATTTT. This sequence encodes CASKYWRDPTDTQYF.